This T cell receptor (beta chain) was sequenced during a study of monozygotic twins with inflammatory bowel disease (dated by TCRdb to the late 2010s). Turning to the overall study: In total, about 30 monozygotic twin pairs made up the full study: 19 Danish pairs, all IBD-discordant, plus nine German pairs, of which four were IBD-concordant and five were IBD-discordant. The search for disease-associated traits relied mainly on comparing, within discordant pairs, IBD patients with their genetically identical healthy co-twins. Each individual had, on average, about 151 000 unique TCRalpha sequences and 181 000 unique TCRbeta sequences available for analysis. The investigation overall reported the following: Repertoire similarity did not differ between concordant and discordant twins, possibly due to limited statistical power. Because patients were on differing immunosuppressive treatments, the repertoires may have picked up extra background noise and inter-individual variability. IBD patients had lower TCRbeta repertoire diversity, measured by the inverse Simpson index, than their healthy co-twins. No single strong signal or clonotype linked to IBD turned up in the results, so the idea that one exists was not supported. The analysis was unable to tell different T cell subtypes apart. IBD patients shared fewer clonotypes with other individuals than healthy twins did, most markedly in patients showing signs of disease activity.

In the case of this clonotype: Its antigen has not been determined.

The receptor library was made with 5' RACE. For each TCR library, roughly 3,600 ng of total RNA was used. For each sample, cDNA synthesis with SMARTScribe reverse transcriptase was split into eight separate reactions. Unique molecular identifiers containing a 6-nucleotide sample barcode were introduced through template switching during cDNA synthesis. TCRalpha and TCRbeta cDNA was amplified in two nested PCRs of about 16 and 10 cycles, and bead purification was carried out after each PCR. Before amplification, the cDNA was both treated with uracil DNA-glycosylase and purified with the QIAquick PCR purification kit. In the second PCR, Illumina TruSeq-compatible adapters and sample-specific barcodes were added. Library quality and concentration were assessed using TapeStation and Qubit, and approximately 5 ng of each library was pooled. Pooled libraries were sequenced on an Illumina HiSeq2500 single-index Rapid Run with 2 x 100 bp reads and custom sequencing primers. The paper's data handling went like this. MiGEC version 1.2.6 was used for UMI-based consensus assembly to correct PCR and sequencing errors. V(D)J alignment, clonotype assembly and CDR3 extraction were performed with MiXCR version 2.1.1. To normalise gene usage, clonotype sharing and MAIT/NKT TCR abundance, the top 1000, 10 000 and 20 000 clonotypes in each sample were analysed. After downsampling to 27 000 UMIs, diversity was calculated as the inverse Simpson index using the vegan R package. Statistical testing used paired Mann-Whitney U tests on the discordant twin pairs and applied Benjamini-Hochberg correction for multiple testing. TCRdb reanalyzed the reads, keeping one entry per CDR3 protein sequence and omitting DNA. The V and J calls were not made by the authors but by TCRdb's processing. The sample table on file contains some 190,000 distinct CDR3 sequences. The ten most abundant clones make up 7.5% to 8% of the sample.

An approximately 2.5 ml peripheral blood sample was drawn into PAXgene tubes per donor and stored at -80°C. Without T cell sorting, total RNA was isolated from whole blood using the PAXgene blood miRNA kit on an automated QIAcube. Peripheral blood from monozygotic twin pairs who were concordant or discordant for inflammatory bowel disease underwent deep TCRalpha and TCRbeta repertoire profiling using unique molecular barcoding. Smoking habits were recorded for all twin pairs, and each individual was classified as a current, former or never smoker. The sample comprised blood. The source of this sequence is a human donor with ulcerative colitis or Crohn's disease, or a healthy co-twin of an affected twin (not recorded which).

The CDR3 reads CSARGLAGGGEQFF. The receptor chain draws on TRBV20-1 and TRBJ2-1; TCRdb names TRBD2, which stays unverified in the absence of DNA. CDR1 and CDR2 (DFQATT, SNEGSKA) derive from the germline V gene (reference sequence). Measured from the cysteine to the phenylalanine, the CDR3 is 14 residues long. No DNA sequence is on record.